The T cell receptor (beta chain) under discussion was sequenced for a study of blood T cell repertoires in COVID-19. As for the study in general: Samples of COVID-19 (acute and convalescent) were obtained from the United States, Italy and Spain.

This CDR3 has 15 residues. J gave up 4 bases and V 5 bases, and 2 bases lay outside the gene matches. Per the germline V gene, CDR1 is MNHEY and CDR2 is SMNVEV (reference sequence). Seattle patients were enrolled while actively infected and followed longitudinally. The protocol was immunoSEQ multiplex PCR, while the TCRdb copy is restricted to in-frame clones and leaves out a portion. Of about 74,000 clones detected, approximately 90% appear once; the ten largest clones hold around 2.6%. The source is a man in his forties or fifties with COVID-19, enrolled during active disease. The chain has TRBV27 and TRBJ2-1, with 13 positions matching TRBD2. The sequenced sample was peripheral blood. Here the CDR3 DNA reads TGTGCCAGCAGTATACTAGCGGGAGGGTACAATGAGCAGTTCTTC. Translating gives CASSILAGGYNEQFF.